The clone carrying this T cell receptor (beta chain) was seen a single time. Its antigen is unidentified. The data derive from a study of cytomegalovirus exposure and HLA in healthy donors. General observations from the study: Most TCR beta V segments were productive about 87% or about 30% of the time in an earlier analysis. In terms of immune exposure information, only CMV serostatus was available.

In the PCR, 60 Vbeta and 13 Jbeta primers were used. Some clones are missing from TCRdb's copy, which holds only in-frame ones; the method was immunoSEQ multiplex PCR. In the table there are under 200,000 clones, roughly 71% of which are singletons. V was pared by 2 bases and J by 6 bases, with 2 bases of the junction left unmatched. Germline V gene lookup returns CDR1 MNHEY and CDR2 SMNVEV (reference sequence). This CDR3 comprises 16 residues. The V call is TRBV27, the J call TRBJ2-1, with 15 bases matching TRBD2. Sequenced material: PBMCs. This clonotype was sampled from a girl aged 10 to 17 in good health and CMV-seronegative. The CDR3 DNA sequence: TGTGCCAGCAGTTTACAGGGACTAGCGGGGGGCAATGAGCAGTTCTTC. Translated: CASSLQGLAGGNEQFF.